These 4 T cell receptor beta chains originate from one sample sequenced in a study of cytomegalovirus exposure and HLA in healthy donors. Researchers ran the PCR with 60 Vbeta and 13 Jbeta primers. Generated by immunoSEQ multiplex PCR, the TCRdb table keeps only in-frame clones and is missing some. The sample yields around 99,000 clones, less than 85% seen once. Sequencing was carried out using PBMCs. The origin of the receptors is a woman aged 35 to 49 in good health and CMV-seropositive.

This clone was seen only once. This chain links TRBV21-1 with TRBJ1-2. TRBV21-1 constitutes a pseudogene. The CDR3 length is 16 residues. CDR3 nucleotides: TGTGCCAGCAGCACCACTCCATCAAACGGGGTGTATGGCTACACCTTC. This codes for CASSTTPSNGVYGYTF.

The V call is TRBV30, the J call TRBJ2-1; perhaps TRBD2 as D (7 bases). The CDR3 totals 15 residues. V was clipped by 6 bases and J by 5 bases, with 20 bases between them. The germline V gene has CDR1 GTSNPN and CDR2 SVGIG (reference sequence). The CDR3 here is CACPSPGGLDNEQFF. DNA for the CDR3: TGTGCCTGTCCTTCCCCCGGGGGGCTGGACAATGAGCAGTTCTTC.

This clone was detected only a few times. The chain uses TRBV5-6 and TRBJ2-1, with TRBD1 as a possible D gene (6 bases). V was clipped by 0 bases and J by 2 bases, with 6 bases between them. Germline CDR1 and CDR2: SGHDT and YYEEEE. The CDR3 has 14 residues. The CDR3 DNA reads as TGTGCCAGCAGCTTGGAGGGGGCCTACAATGAGCAGTTCTTC. It is translated as CASSLEGAYNEQFF.

The V gene is TRBV28, the J gene TRBJ1-1; D uncertain. CDR1 is MDHEN and CDR2 is SYDVKM in the germline V gene. This CDR3 is built from 13 residues. The V gene lost 5 bases and the J gene lost 5 bases, with 12 bases spanning the gap. The CDR3 loop is CASSPPPRTEAFF. Written as DNA, the CDR3 is TGTGCCAGCAGTCCCCCCCCGAGAACTGAAGCTTTCTTT.